This T cell receptor (beta chain) derives from a study of regulatory T cells in long-lasting Graves disease. This clonotype was seen a handful of times. Time point indicated: persistent/refractory GD, antithyroid drugs over 5 years with positive TRAb. PBMCs provided the RNA from which the TCR library was made. The TCR beta library used iRepertoire HTBI primers with Arm-PCR amplification of CDR3. Using its own MiXCR run on the multiplex PCR reads, TCRdb lists one record per CDR3 protein. The sample includes 250,000 to 300,000 distinct CDR3 sequences, around 20% of them seen just once. V shed 3 bases and J shed 2 bases, with 6 bases lying between them. Germline V gives CDR1 SGHTA, CDR2 FQGNSA. The CDR3 has 13 residues.

This TCR derives from a female donor with Graves disease. V and J are TRBV7-2 and TRBJ2-3; D is ambiguous. Sequencing used peripheral blood mononuclear cells (PBMCs), obtained when the disease was refractory, from a patient treated with antithyroid drugs. The CDR3 DNA sequence: TGTGCCAGCAGCTTCATCGCCACAGATACGCAGTATTTT. It translates to CASSFIATDTQYF.